Below, 2 T cell receptor beta chains from the same sample are listed, as sequenced in a study of tumor T cells in aggressive B-cell lymphoma. TCRdb keeps only in-frame clones here, not all; method: immunoSEQ multiplex PCR. The sample holds some 2,200 clones, approximately 82% seen once. Sequenced input: tumor tissue. The receptors stem from an adult with diffuse large B cell lymphoma.

This chain uses TRBV27 with TRBJ1-4, with D possibly matching TRBD1 (6 bases). Germline V gene lookup returns CDR1 MNHEY and CDR2 SMNVEV (reference sequence). V lost 3 bases to trimming and J lost 6 bases, with 8 bases between them. The CDR3 consists of 13 residues. In DNA form, the CDR3 reads TGTGCCAGCAGTTTTGGGGGCTATGAAAAACTGTTTTTT. Translation: CASSFGGYEKLFF.

V usage is TRBV19 and J usage is TRBJ2-1; 11 nucleotides agree with TRBD2. The ends lost 3 bases at V and 0 bases at J; junction bases unmatched: 4. In germline, CDR1 is LNHDA, CDR2 SQIVND (reference sequence). CDR3 length equals 17 residues. CDR3 residues: CASSITSGGNSYNEQFF. The CDR3 DNA reads TGTGCCAGTAGTATTACTAGCGGGGGAAACTCCTACAATGAGCAGTTCTTC.